This entry lists 25 T cell receptor beta chains sequenced from one sample in a study of regulatory T cells in long-lasting Graves disease. Time point denoted: persistent/refractory GD, antithyroid drugs over 5 years with positive TRAb. Following extraction of RNA from PBMCs, that RNA was used to make the TCR library. Arm-PCR with iRepertoire HTBI primers amplified the CDR3 regions for these TCR beta libraries. TCRdb processed the multiplex PCR reads anew with MiXCR; each CDR3 protein has one entry. The sample records 300,000 or so distinct CDR3 sequences, 15% to 20% being singletons. The starting material was peripheral blood mononuclear cells (PBMCs), obtained when the disease was refractory, from a patient treated with antithyroid drugs. These receptors were taken from a female donor with Graves disease.

This clonotype has a count of ten or more. The V gene is TRBV5-1, the J gene TRBJ1-5; no clear D. The CDR3 runs 15 residues. V was clipped by 4 bases and J by 2 bases, with 13 bases between them. Per germline, CDR1 SGHRS and CDR2 YFSETQ. CDR3 protein: CASSPGVHGNQPQHF. The CDR3 nucleotides read TGCGCCAGCAGCCCCGGCGTTCACGGCAATCAGCCCCAGCATTTT.

The genes are TRBV5-1 and TRBJ1-6; possibly TRBD1 for D (5 bases). Germline V gives CDR1 SGHRS, CDR2 YFSETQ. V was trimmed by 0 bases and J by 7 bases, leaving 14 bases between them. CDR3 length: 16 residues. CDR3 in amino acids: CASSLVPGPKNSPLHF. In DNA, the CDR3 is TGCGCCAGCAGCTTGGTCCCAGGGCCAAAGAATTCACCCCTCCACTTT. The variable domain in full, with the rest retrieved from reference TRBV5-1 and TRBJ1-6, is KAGVTQTPRYLIKTRGQQVTLSCSPISGHRSVSWYQQTPGQGLQFLFEYFSETQRNKGNFPGRFSGRQFSNSRSEMNVSTLELGDSALYLCASSLVPGPKNSPLHFGNGTRLTVT.

This clonotype was picked up a small number of times. The chain is built from TRBV29-1 and TRBJ2-1; 11 bases match TRBD1. There are 14 residues in the CDR3. J gave up 0 bases and V 7 bases, and 2 bases lay outside the gene matches. Germline V CDR1 and CDR2: SQVTM, ANQGSEA. Here the CDR3 DNA reads TGCAGCGGGACAGGGGGCGCCTCCTACAATGAGCAGTTCTTC. As protein: CSGTGGASYNEQFF.

The chain recombines TRBV6-1 with TRBJ2-7; possible D gene TRBD2, 7 bases. Germline V CDR1 and CDR2: MNHNS, SASEGT. The germline V and J ends were trimmed by 6 bases and 1 base, with 16 bases remaining between them. The CDR3 consists of 15 residues. In nucleotides, the CDR3 is TGTGCCAGCAGCCCGCGGGCGGGGGCGTCCTACGAGCAGTACTTC. This gives the protein CASSPRAGASYEQYF.

This clonotype has just a few counts. The CDR3 DNA follows: TGTGCCAGCAGCGACCAAGCGGGAGTGGTGCGGGAGCTGTTTTTT. This translates into CASSDQAGVVRELFF. The gene calls are TRBV28 and TRBJ2-2, with TRBD2 identical over 8 bases. Looked up from germline, CDR1 is MDHEN and CDR2 is SYDVKM. CDR3 size: 15 residues. V was pared by 6 bases and J by 9 bases, with 12 bases of the junction left unmatched.

This clonotype has ten or more counts. The J gene is TRBJ1-1, the V gene TRBV2; D is undetermined. The CDR3 is 13 amino acids. From germline, CDR1 is SNHLY and CDR2 FYNNEI. The V and J ends lost 2 bases and 5 bases respectively, with 9 bases between them. The CDR3 sequence is CASSERVWTEAFF. The CDR3 region has the DNA TGTGCCAGCAGTGAACGTGTGTGGACTGAAGCTTTCTTT. The variable domain in full, completed from reference TRBV2 and TRBJ1-1, reads EPEVTQTPSHQVTQMGQEVILRCVPISNHLYFYWYRQILGQKVEFLVSFYNNEISEKSEIFDDQFSVERPDGSNFTLKIRSTKLEDSAMYFCASSERVWTEAFFGQGTRLTVV.

The table lists this clonotype with many counts. The chain recombines TRBV2 with TRBJ1-5; D not resolved. The V and J ends lost 3 bases and 0 bases respectively, with 12 bases between them. The CDR3 is 16 amino acids. Germline V gives CDR1 SNHLY, CDR2 FYNNEI. The CDR3 DNA follows: TGTGCCAGCAGTGACAGTGGGTGGGATAGCAATCAGCCCCAGCATTTT. The encoded protein is CASSDSGWDSNQPQHF. The entire variable domain, with the rest obtained from reference TRBV2 and TRBJ1-5, is as follows: EPEVTQTPSHQVTQMGQEVILRCVPISNHLYFYWYRQILGQKVEFLVSFYNNEISEKSEIFDDQFSVERPDGSNFTLKIRSTKLEDSAMYFCASSDSGWDSNQPQHFGDGTRLSIL.

This clonotype was found a few times. The chain joins TRBV9 to TRBJ2-5; D is perhaps TRBD1 (6 bases). This CDR3 is built from 15 residues. The V and J ends lost 4 bases and 4 bases respectively, with 17 bases between them. Germline V gene sequence: CDR1 SGDLS, CDR2 YYNGEE. In nucleotides, the CDR3 is TGTGCCAGCAGCCCCGCCCCGGGCAGGGGAGAGACCCAGTACTTC. Its protein product is CASSPAPGRGETQYF.

This chain joins TRBV20-1 and TRBJ2-7; 8 bases map to TRBD2. The end of the DNA aligns better with TRBJ2-5, so the J call may be wrong. Germline loops: CDR1 DFQATT, CDR2 SNEGSKA (reference sequence). CDR3 length: 16 residues. CDR3 nucleotides: TGCAGTGCTAGGAGGCTAGCGGGTTCCCAGGGGGAGACCCAGTACTTC. Encoded protein: CSARRLAGSQGETQYF.

The rearrangement uses TRBV20-1 and TRBJ2-4; 9 bases match TRBD2. Germline V gives CDR1 DFQATT, CDR2 SNEGSKA (reference sequence). The CDR3 contains 14 residues. J lost 5 bases, V lost 4 bases, and 6 bases had no gene match. The CDR3 sequence: CSAKTLAGQNIQYF. CDR3 nucleotide sequence: TGCAGTGCTAAGACCCTAGCGGGACAAAACATTCAGTACTTC.

The chain couples TRBV6-1 to TRBJ2-5; D call uncertain. V was pared by 4 bases and J by 4 bases, with 10 bases between. Germline CDR1 MNHNS, CDR2 SASEGT. This CDR3 has 13 amino acids. The CDR3 DNA reads as TGTGCCAGCAGTGTTCTGGTCCGAGAGACCCAGTACTTC. Protein product: CASSVLVRETQYF.

The rearrangement joins TRBV10-1 to TRBJ2-7, with D unresolved. The CDR3 contains 11 residues. CDR1 and CDR2 from the germline V gene are WNHNN and SYGVQD (reference sequence). Trimming shortened V by 6 bases and J by 6 bases, and 9 bases separated the two germline ends. CDR3 sequence reads: CASRVNGEQYF. The CDR3 region has the DNA TGCGCCAGCAGGGTTAATGGCGAGCAGTACTTC.

This clonotype was detected ten times or more. The chain employs TRBV7-6 and TRBJ2-7; unclear D gene. Trimming shortened V by 4 bases and J by 1 base, and 8 bases separated the two germline ends. The CDR3 consists of 13 residues. Germline V lookup: CDR1 SGHVS, CDR2 FNYEAQ. CDR3 coding DNA: TGTGCCAGCAGCTCCGCAATGTCCTACGAGCAGTACTTC. Translated: CASSSAMSYEQYF.

This clonotype was detected a few times. The chain combines TRBV29-1 with TRBJ1-3; D is uncertain. CDR1 is SQVTM, CDR2 ANQGSEA, per germline. Trimming shortened V by 3 bases and J by 4 bases, and 10 bases separated the two germline ends. The CDR3 totals 13 residues. This chain's CDR3 is CSVDLVAGNTIYF. The CDR3 DNA reads as TGCAGCGTTGACTTGGTAGCCGGAAACACCATATATTTT.

This clonotype was seen repeatedly, ten times or more. This sequence joins TRBV28 and TRBJ2-2, with 7 bases lining up with TRBD2. This CDR3 has 14 amino acids. The germline CDR1 and CDR2 sequences are MDHEN and SYDVKM. Trimming cost V 5 bases and J 7 bases; bases outside gene matches: 7. The CDR3 DNA is TGTGCCAGCAGTCCCGGGAGGAGGGGCGGGGAGCTGTTTTTT. This encodes CASSPGRRGGELFF.

This clonotype showed up just a few times. The chain uses TRBV30 and TRBJ1-1, with D possibly matching TRBD1 (5 bases). The CDR3 length is 13 residues. Per germline, CDR1 GTSNPN and CDR2 SVGIG (reference sequence). V lost 5 bases and J lost 1, with 11 bases in between. CDR3 sequence: CAWDRQTNTEAFF. The CDR3 bases are TGTGCCTGGGACCGACAGACGAACACTGAAGCTTTCTTT.

This clonotype was detected many times. The rearrangement uses TRBV7-2 and TRBJ1-4; D perhaps matches TRBD1 (6 bases). The CDR3 is 16 amino acids. CDR1 is SGHTA and CDR2 is FQGNSA in the germline V gene. Trimming shortened V by 5 bases and J by 7 bases, and 20 bases separated the two germline ends. In nucleotides, the CDR3 is TGTGCCAGCAGCCTGTTAGGGGGAGCTGGTCGTGAAAAACTGTTTTTT. It codes for CASSLLGGAGREKLFF.

This chain uses TRBV20-1 with TRBJ2-7; D remains unclear. The germline V gene encodes CDR1 DFQATT and CDR2 SNEGSKA (reference sequence). V lost 3 bases, J lost 4 bases, and 10 bases lay in between. This CDR3 is 12 amino acids long. The CDR3 DNA reads as TGCAGTGCTAGGAACGACTTATACGAGCAGTACTTC. Its protein is CSARNDLYEQYF.

This clonotype was detected ten times or more. This chain uses TRBV7-2 with TRBJ2-7; D is perhaps TRBD2 (6 bases). V lost 5 bases to trimming and J lost 1 base, with 15 bases between them. This CDR3 has 15 amino acids. Germline V lookup: CDR1 SGHTA, CDR2 FQGNSA. The CDR3 DNA reads TGTGCCAGCAGCACCCGGGACTTCCTTTCCTACGAGCAGTACTTC. Its protein product is CASSTRDFLSYEQYF.

This clonotype was observed at least ten times. The J gene is TRBJ2-5, the V gene TRBV11-2, with 7 bases identical to TRBD2. Germline V gives CDR1 SGHAT, CDR2 FQNNGV. V lost 1 base and J lost 4; bases outside the gene matches: 6. The length of the CDR3 is 15 residues. The CDR3 sequence is CASSLGSGNGETQYF. In DNA, the CDR3 is TGTGCCAGCAGCTTAGGCAGCGGGAACGGAGAGACCCAGTACTTC.

The chain has TRBV3-2 and TRBJ2-3; the table gives TRBD1 as D, unverified against the DNA. TRBV3-2 is designated a pseudogene. The CDR3 consists of 17 residues. CDR3 region: CASSQDATGGQLCTQYF. DNA of the CDR3: TGTGCCAGCAGCCAAGATGCGACGGGGGGGCAGTTGTGTACGCAGTATTTT.

The chain couples TRBV6-1 to TRBJ2-7; D is unclear. The CDR3 is 14 residues long. Between the trimmed V and J ends, which lost 7 bases and 0 bases, there was a span of 13 bases. The germline CDR1 and CDR2 sequences are MNHNS and SASEGT. The CDR3 nucleotides are TGTGCCAGCACCTCAGTTCATAGCTCCTACGAGCAGTACTTC. Translating it yields CASTSVHSSYEQYF.

There are many counts of this clonotype. The chain is built from TRBV4-1 and TRBJ2-6; D perhaps matches TRBD1 (6 bases). The CDR3 contains 17 residues. The germline gives CDR1 MGHRA, CDR2 YSYEKL. Trimming left V 6 bases short and J 2 bases short, with 17 bases between. CDR3 amino acids: CASRPGETGPGANVLTF. For the CDR3, the DNA is TGCGCCAGCAGGCCCGGGGAGACAGGTCCTGGGGCCAACGTCCTGACTTTC.

This clonotype was seen at least ten times. The V call is TRBV11-1, the J call TRBJ2-7, with 7 positions matching TRBD1. This CDR3 is 14 amino acids long. Germline CDR1 reads SGHAT; CDR2 reads FQDESV (reference sequence). Trimming removed 1 base from V and 2 bases from J; junction bases left unmatched: 2. The CDR3 DNA follows: TGTGCCAGCAGCTTAGACGGGACAGCCTACGAGCAGTACTTC. Protein sequence: CASSLDGTAYEQYF.

This clonotype was seen at least ten times. The chain recombines TRBV15 with TRBJ1-5; possibly TRBD1 for D (5 bases). V was cut by 0 bases and J by 5 bases, with 11 bases left in between. CDR3 length equals 15 residues. Germline V CDR1 and CDR2: LNHNV, YYDKDF (reference sequence). This CDR3 reads CATSRDQGGYQPQHF. For the CDR3, the DNA is TGTGCCACCAGCAGAGACCAGGGTGGCTATCAGCCCCAGCATTTT.